These 13 T cell receptor beta chains were all obtained from the same sample, sequenced in a study of blood T cell repertoires in COVID-19. Here immunoSEQ multiplex PCR was the method, and the copy in TCRdb shows in-frame clones only, minus some. The sample lists a few hundred thousand clones, under 85% seen once, with about 5.4% in the top ten. Sequenced: PBMCs or T cells enriched from blood (not recorded which). The origin of the receptors is a woman aged 45 to 65 who had recovered from COVID-19.

V is TRBV19 and J is TRBJ1-5; D is ambiguous. Germline V gene lookup returns CDR1 LNHDA and CDR2 SQIVND (reference sequence). The CDR3 spans 15 residues. With 6 bases removed from V and 4 bases from J, the gap between germline ends came to 16 bases. CDR3 region: CASRAGWSKNQPQHF. CDR3 nucleotide sequence: TGTGCCAGTAGGGCGGGGTGGTCCAAAAATCAGCCCCAGCATTTT.

The rearrangement uses TRBV5-4 and TRBJ1-2; D is perhaps TRBD1 (6 bases). This CDR3 is 14 amino acids long. The V and J ends lost 2 bases and 3 bases respectively, with 11 bases between them. Germline CDR1 and CDR2: SGHNT and YYREEE (reference sequence). DNA of the CDR3: TGTGCCAGCAGCTTCTCAGGGGCAGACTATGGCTACACCTTC. Translation: CASSFSGADYGYTF. Using reference TRBV5-4 and TRBJ1-2 for the parts outside the CDR3, the full variable domain is ETGVTQSPTHLIKTRGQQVTLRCSSQSGHNTVSWYQQALGQGPQFIFQYYREEENGRGNFPPRFSGLQFPNYSSELNVNALELDDSALYLCASSFSGADYGYTFGSGTRLTVV.

This clone came up a few times. Other nucleotide sequences from this sample produce the same CDR3. The chain uses TRBV29-1 and TRBJ2-1, with 15 bases identical to TRBD2. CDR1 and CDR2 from the germline V gene are SQVTM and ANQGSEA. V was clipped by 6 bases and J by 1 base; unmatched bases: 1. This CDR3 contains 15 residues. In nucleotides, the CDR3 is TGCAGCGTAGGACTAGCGGGAGGGTCCTACAATGAGCAGTTCTTC. Residues: CSVGLAGGSYNEQFF.

The chain joins TRBV28 to TRBJ1-4; D not certain. The length of the CDR3 is 10 residues. From germline, CDR1 is MDHEN and CDR2 SYDVKM. V dropped 5 bases and J dropped 10 bases, with 5 bases sitting between them. CDR3 amino acids: CASSGGKLFF. DNA of the CDR3: TGTGCCAGCAGTGGAGGAAAACTGTTTTTT. Looking up the rest from reference TRBV28 and TRBJ1-4 gives the full variable domain: DVKVTQSSRYLVKRTGEKVFLECVQDMDHENMFWYRQDPGLGLRLIYFSYDVKMKEKGDIPEGYSVSREKKERFSLILESASTNQTSMYLCASSGGKLFFGSGTQLSVL.

V usage is TRBV5-6 and J usage is TRBJ2-3, with D possibly TRBD2 on 5 matching bases. The ends were cut back, 4 bases at V and 6 bases at J, with 12 bases in the middle. The V gene's germline CDR1 is SGHDT and CDR2 YYEEEE. This CDR3 spans 13 amino acids. The CDR3 reads CASSGEYKDTQYF. The CDR3 region has the DNA TGTGCCAGCAGCGGGGAGTATAAGGATACGCAGTATTTT.

This chain joins TRBV7-9 and TRBJ2-5; 9 bases map to TRBD2. This CDR3 has 17 residues. J gave up 3 bases and V 1 base, and 9 bases lay outside the gene matches. CDR1 and CDR2 from the germline V gene are SEHNR and FQNEAQ (reference sequence). The DNA for the CDR3 is TGTGCCAGCAGCTTAGGAACGCTAGCGGGACATGAAGAGACCCAGTACTTC. This codes for CASSLGTLAGHEETQYF.

The rearrangement joins TRBV27 to TRBJ2-3; 9 bases map to TRBD2. CDR1 is MNHEY, CDR2 SMNVEV, per germline (reference sequence). The CDR3 totals 14 residues. This CDR3 reads CATSGRPSTDTQYF. The CDR3, as DNA: TGTGCAACTAGCGGGCGTCCTAGCACAGATACGCAGTATTTT.

The V and J genes are TRBV12-5 and TRBJ1-1; 10 bases fit TRBD1. The ends lost 5 bases at V and 2 bases at J; junction bases unmatched: 2. Per the germline V gene, CDR1 is LGHNT and CDR2 is FRNRAP. This CDR3 is 14 amino acids long. The CDR3 loop reads CASGVTGGNTEAFF. CDR3 in DNA: TGTGCTAGTGGTGTGACAGGGGGCAACACTGAAGCTTTCTTT.

The chain combines TRBV29-1 with TRBJ2-3; 12 bases are a match to TRBD2. After removal of 4 bases from V and 6 bases from J, the junction contained 14 bases not matched to a gene. The CDR3 has 17 amino acids. Germline loops: CDR1 SQVTM, CDR2 ANQGSEA. CDR3 residues: CSVAGRRTSGKGDTQYF. CDR3 DNA: TGCAGCGTTGCGGGGCGCCGGACTAGCGGGAAGGGGGATACGCAGTATTTT.

The V call is TRBV10-2, the J call TRBJ1-2; 9 nucleotides align to TRBD1. This CDR3 spans 15 amino acids. Trimming removed 0 bases from V and 4 bases from J; junction bases left unmatched: 3. Germline V lookup: CDR1 WSHSY, CDR2 SAAADI. CDR3 DNA: TGCGCCAGCAGTGAGTCAGACAGGGGGGCCTATGGCTACACCTTC. The encoded protein is CASSESDRGAYGYTF.

The chain employs TRBV6-2 or TRBV6-3 and TRBJ1-1; TRBD1 aligns across 7 bases. The CDR3 has 14 residues. Germline-derived CDR1 and CDR2 are MNHEY and SVGEGT. The junction had 6 bases not matched to a gene; V was cut back by 4 bases and J by 4 bases. CDR3 nucleotides: TGTGCCAGCAGTTTTACAGGGGCCGCCACTGAAGCTTTCTTT. As protein: CASSFTGAATEAFF.

This clone was detected only once. This chain joins TRBV6-1 and TRBJ1-2; 8 bases are a match to TRBD1. The CDR3 contains 14 residues. Germline values: CDR1 MNHNS, CDR2 SASEGT. Trimming cost V 2 bases and J 7 bases; bases outside gene matches: 6. CDR3 DNA: TGTGCCAGCAGTGAATTAACAGGGGGTGTTGGCTACACCTTC. Translation gives CASSELTGGVGYTF.

This clone came up a few times. CDR3 nucleotide sequence: TGTGCCAGCAGTTTGTTCAGTGATCAGCCCCAGCATTTT. Its translation is CASSLFSDQPQHF. The V gene is TRBV28, the J gene TRBJ1-5; D remains unclear. Germline CDR1 reads MDHEN; CDR2 reads SYDVKM. The V end was cut by 3 bases, the J end by 5 bases, with 8 bases between. The CDR3 length is 13 residues.